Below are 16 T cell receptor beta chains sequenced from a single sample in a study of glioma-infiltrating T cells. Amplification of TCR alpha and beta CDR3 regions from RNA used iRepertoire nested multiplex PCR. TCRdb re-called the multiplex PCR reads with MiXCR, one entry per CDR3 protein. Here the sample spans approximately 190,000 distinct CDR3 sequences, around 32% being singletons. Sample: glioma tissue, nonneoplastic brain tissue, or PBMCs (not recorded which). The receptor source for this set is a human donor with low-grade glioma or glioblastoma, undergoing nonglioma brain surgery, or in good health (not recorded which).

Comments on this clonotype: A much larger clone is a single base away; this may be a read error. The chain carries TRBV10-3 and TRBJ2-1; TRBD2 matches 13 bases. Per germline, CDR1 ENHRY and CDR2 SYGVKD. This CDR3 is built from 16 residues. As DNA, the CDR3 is TGTCCCATCAGTGAGTCGGGACTAGCGGGATCAGGCGAGCAGTTCTTC. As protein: CPISESGLAGSGEQFF.

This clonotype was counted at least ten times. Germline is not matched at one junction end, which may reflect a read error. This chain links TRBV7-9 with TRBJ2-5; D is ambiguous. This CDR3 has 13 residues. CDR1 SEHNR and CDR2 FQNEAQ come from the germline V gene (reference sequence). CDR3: CASSLEGRGVNFF. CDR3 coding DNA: TGTGCCAGCAGCTTAGAAGGACGCGGCGTTAATTTTTTC.

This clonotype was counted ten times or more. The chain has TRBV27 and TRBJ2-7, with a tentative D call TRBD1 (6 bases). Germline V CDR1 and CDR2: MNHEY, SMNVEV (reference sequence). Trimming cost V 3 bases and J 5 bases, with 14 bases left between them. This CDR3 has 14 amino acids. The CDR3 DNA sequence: TGTGCCAGCAGTTTGCGAGAACAGGGCCACGAGCAGTACTTC. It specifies CASSLREQGHEQYF.

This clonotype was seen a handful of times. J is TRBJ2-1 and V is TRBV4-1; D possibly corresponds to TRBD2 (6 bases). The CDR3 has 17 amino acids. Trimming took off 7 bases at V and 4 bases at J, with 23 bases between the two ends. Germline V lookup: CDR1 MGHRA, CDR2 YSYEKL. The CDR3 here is CASTREKEGSGYNEQFF. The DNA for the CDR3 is TGCGCCAGCACCCGAGAAAAGGAGGGGAGTGGGTACAATGAGCAGTTCTTC.

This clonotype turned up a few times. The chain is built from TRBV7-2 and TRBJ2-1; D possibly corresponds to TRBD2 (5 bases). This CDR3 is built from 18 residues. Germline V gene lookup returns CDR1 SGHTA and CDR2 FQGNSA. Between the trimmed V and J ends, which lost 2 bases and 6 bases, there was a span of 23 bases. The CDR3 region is CASSLNFVGASSCNEQFF. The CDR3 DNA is TGTGCCAGCAGCTTAAACTTCGTGGGAGCGAGTAGCTGCAATGAGCAGTTCTTC.

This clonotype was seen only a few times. The CDR3 reads CASSNAGGPKVEQFF. In DNA form, the CDR3 reads TGTGCCAGTAGTAACGCGGGAGGGCCGAAGGTTGAGCAGTTCTTC. This rearrangement joins TRBV19 to TRBJ2-1; 9 bases align to TRBD2. Looked up from germline, CDR1 is LNHDA and CDR2 is SQIVND (reference sequence). Trimming took 4 bases from V and 9 from J; bases not matched to a gene: 10. The CDR3 runs to 15 residues.

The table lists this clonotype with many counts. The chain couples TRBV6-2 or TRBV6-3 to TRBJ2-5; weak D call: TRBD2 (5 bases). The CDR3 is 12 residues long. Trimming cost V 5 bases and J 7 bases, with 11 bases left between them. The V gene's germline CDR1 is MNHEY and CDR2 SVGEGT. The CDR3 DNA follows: TGTGCCAGCAGTACCCAAAGCGGGACCCAGTACTTC. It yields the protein CASSTQSGTQYF.

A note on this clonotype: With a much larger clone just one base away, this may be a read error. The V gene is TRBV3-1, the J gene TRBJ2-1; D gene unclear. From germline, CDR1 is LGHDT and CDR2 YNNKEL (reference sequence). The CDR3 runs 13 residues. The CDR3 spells CASSLGPEYKQLF. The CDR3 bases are TGTGCCAGCAGCCTAGGACCAGAATATAAGCAGCTCTTC.

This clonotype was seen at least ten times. CDR3 bases: TGTGCCAGCAGCTTACAGGGCCAGGTATGGCATTTT. It is translated as CASSLQGQVWHF. The chain recombines TRBV5-4 with TRBJ1-5; D is perhaps TRBD1 (6 bases). This CDR3 contains 12 residues. Trimming took 2 bases from V and 15 from J, leaving 15 bases between them. Germline assignment: CDR1 SGHNT and CDR2 YYREEE (reference sequence).

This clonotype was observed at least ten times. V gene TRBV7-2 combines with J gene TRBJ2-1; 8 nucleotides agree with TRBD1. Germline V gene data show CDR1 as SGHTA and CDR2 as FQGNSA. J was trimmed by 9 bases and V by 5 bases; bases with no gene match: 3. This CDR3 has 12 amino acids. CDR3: CASSRQGFEQFF. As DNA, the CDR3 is TGTGCCAGCAGCCGACAGGGGTTTGAGCAGTTCTTC.

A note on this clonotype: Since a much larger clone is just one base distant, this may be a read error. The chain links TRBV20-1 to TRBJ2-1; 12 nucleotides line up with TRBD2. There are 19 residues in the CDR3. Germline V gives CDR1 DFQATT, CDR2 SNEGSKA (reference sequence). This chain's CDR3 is CSARDLGLAGGSSYKEQFF. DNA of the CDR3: TGCAGTGCTAGAGATCTCGGGCTAGCGGGAGGGAGCTCCTACAAAGAGCAGTTCTTC.

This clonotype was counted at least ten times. CDR3 amino acids: CSANLGGLLTDTQYF. The CDR3 DNA sequence: TGCAGTGCTAACCTTGGGGGACTACTCACAGATACGCAGTATTTT. The J gene is TRBJ2-3, the V gene TRBV20-1, with 7 bases that match TRBD2. This CDR3 spans 15 amino acids. The V segment lost 4 bases and the J segment 2 bases; nucleotides outside the gene matches: 9. The V gene's germline CDR1 is DFQATT and CDR2 SNEGSKA (reference sequence).

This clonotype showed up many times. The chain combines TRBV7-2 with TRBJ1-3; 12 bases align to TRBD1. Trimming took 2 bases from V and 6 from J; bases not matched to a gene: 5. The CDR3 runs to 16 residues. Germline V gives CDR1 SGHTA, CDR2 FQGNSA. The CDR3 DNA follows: TGTGCCAGCAGCTTAACCCCGGGACAGGGGGCAAACACCATATATTTT. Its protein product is CASSLTPGQGANTIYF.

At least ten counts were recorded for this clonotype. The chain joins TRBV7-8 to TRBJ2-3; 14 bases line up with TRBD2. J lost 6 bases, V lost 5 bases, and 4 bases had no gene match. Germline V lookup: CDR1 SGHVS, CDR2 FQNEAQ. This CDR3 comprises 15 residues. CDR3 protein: CASSRGTSGSDTQYF. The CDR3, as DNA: TGTGCCAGCAGCCGCGGGACTAGCGGGAGCGATACGCAGTATTTT.

CDR3 protein: CASSYYDERTSNQPQHF. In DNA form, the CDR3 reads TGTGCCAGCAGCTATTATGATGAGAGGACTAGCAATCAGCCCCAGCATTTT. The chain uses TRBV5-6 and TRBJ1-5; D unresolved. The CDR3 consists of 17 residues. With 3 bases removed from V and 0 bases from J, the gap between germline ends came to 16 bases. Germline V gene sequence: CDR1 SGHDT, CDR2 YYEEEE.

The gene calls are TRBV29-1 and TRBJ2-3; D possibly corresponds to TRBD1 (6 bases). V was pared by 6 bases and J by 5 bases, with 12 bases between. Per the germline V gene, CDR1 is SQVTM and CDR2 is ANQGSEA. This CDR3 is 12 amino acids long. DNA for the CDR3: TGCAGCGTCGGACAGTCCGGAGATACGCAGTATTTT. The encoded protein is CSVGQSGDTQYF.